This T cell receptor (beta chain) was retrieved from a study of blood T cell repertoires in COVID-19 (dated by TCRdb to about 2020). Regarding the complete study: Samples covering the acute and convalescent phases of COVID-19 were provided by collaborators in the United States, Italy and Spain. The repertoires were released in a freely available public database intended as a resource for research on the immune response to SARS-CoV-2. Deeply sampled blood TCRbeta repertoires from subjects exposed to, actively infected with, or recovered from COVID-19 were included in the dataset. The samples were drawn from two sources: the first 160 participants of the ongoing ImmuneRACE study, and 1,000 to 1,500 subjects contributed by 6 global collaborators. Where available, HLA class I and class II types were obtained from metadata supplied by the sample provider rather than from assay-based typing. The sample metadata nearly always contained a de-identified subject ID, COVID-19 status, age in years and sex. The material from the prospective study consisted of cDNA or gDNA derived from T cells, B-cell-depleted T cells, or PBMCs.

Collaborating institutions collected whole blood in K2EDTA tubes following their own protocols. For TCRbeta analysis, collaborator samples were shipped as frozen whole blood, as isolated PBMCs, or as DNA extracted from either sample type. TCRbeta CDR3 regions were amplified from genomic DNA by means of the immunoSEQ Assay, a bias-controlled multiplex PCR. The published analysis was carried out like this. The number of nucleated cells in each sample was estimated from the amplification of reference gene primers within the assay. To quantify the absolute abundance of each unique TCRbeta CDR3 rearrangement, sequence reads were collapsed and filtered. For each sample, productive Simpson clonality was calculated as the square root of Simpson's diversity index over productive rearrangements. TCRdb stores this immuneACCESS table with in-frame sequences only. Part of the clones is absent; in the studies checked, under half of the shortfall reflects unresolved V genes, and no reason is known for the rest. V and J calls and clone size are those listed in that table; D and trimming were worked out from the DNA. The sample contains about 320,000 clones, about 84% of them found a single time. Clones ranked in the top ten supply under 2% of the sample.

About this clone itself: Its antigen is still unknown. The input lacks base qualities; no much larger clone sits a single base away.

The research as a whole found: The amount of clinical and demographic metadata varied by source and participant and was provided uncurated.

At the junction V is shortened by 6 bases and J by 6 bases, with 9 bases in between. The CDR3 sequence holds 11 residues, the cysteine and phenylalanine included. Just CDR3 DNA is preserved here, 33 bases in frame from base 1. Recombination joined TRBV12-3 or TRBV12-4 with TRBJ2-7, with TRBD1 perhaps the D gene, on 5 matching bases. This TCR was sampled from a woman aged 50 to 60 with acute or convalescent COVID-19. Input material: peripheral blood. This receptor has the CDR3 CASREGAEQYF. In nucleotide form, the sequence is TGTGCCAGCAGGGAAGGGGCCGAGCAGTACTTC.